This T cell receptor (beta chain) was profiled in a study of blood T cell repertoires in COVID-19. The assay was immunoSEQ multiplex PCR, and TCRdb's table has in-frame clones only and misses some. Of under 300,000 clones in the sample, 84% are singletons; the top ten hold under 4.5%. The CDR3 sequence is 15 residues long. V was shortened by 5 bases and J by 4 bases, with 18 bases between the two germline ends. Germline V gene sequence: CDR1 SGHRS, CDR2 YFSETQ. Sequencing used peripheral blood. The J gene is TRBJ1-1, the V gene TRBV5-1; a weak D match, TRBD1 (6 bases). This TCR derives from a man aged 45 to 65 with acute or convalescent COVID-19. This CDR3 is CASSISGVVSTEAFF. The DNA for the CDR3 is TGCGCCAGCAGTATTTCAGGGGTGGTGAGCACTGAAGCTTTCTTT.